This entry lists 15 T cell receptor beta chains sequenced from one sample in a study of blood T cell repertoires in COVID-19. The table came from immunoSEQ multiplex PCR; TCRdb's copy has only in-frame clones and leaves some out. The data contain 200,000 to 250,000 clones, about 90% of them singletons. The material sequenced was PBMCs or T cells enriched from blood (not recorded which). The receptors were sampled from a woman in her forties or fifties in a cohort exposed to, infected with or recovered from COVID-19 (not recorded which).

The chain employs TRBV5-1 and TRBJ1-4, with TRBD1 matching 8 bases. There are 16 residues in the CDR3. Germline CDR1 reads SGHRS; CDR2 reads YFSETQ. V was pared by 4 bases and J by 0 bases, with 5 bases of the junction left unmatched. The CDR3 DNA reads TGCGCCAGCAGCCCGGGACAGGCCGCAACTAATGAAAAACTGTTTTTT. Protein sequence: CASSPGQAATNEKLFF.

Only one count was recorded for this clone. This chain joins TRBV6-2 or TRBV6-3 and TRBJ1-5; the match to TRBD1 covers 7 bases. Per germline, CDR1 MNHEY and CDR2 SVGEGT. The trim removed 5 bases at V and 6 bases at J, leaving 4 bases unmatched. The CDR3 sequence is 13 residues long. CDR3 in DNA: TGTGCCAGCAGTGACAGGGAGGCTCAGCCCCAGCATTTT. Protein: CASSDREAQPQHF.

The chain has TRBV7-2 and TRBJ2-2; 10 bases agree with TRBD2. With V trimmed by 3 bases and J by 7 bases, 2 bases remained unmatched. Per the germline V gene, CDR1 is SGHTA and CDR2 is FQGNSA. The CDR3 extends over 14 amino acids. The CDR3 is CASSLGLASGELFF. Written as DNA, the CDR3 is TGTGCCAGCAGCTTGGGACTAGCGAGCGGGGAGCTGTTTTTT.

This clone was recorded once. This sequence joins TRBV27 and TRBJ2-1; perhaps TRBD2 as D (7 bases). The germline CDR1 and CDR2 sequences are MNHEY and SMNVEV (reference sequence). The CDR3 has 14 amino acids. Trimming stripped 6 bases from V and 5 bases from J, with 14 bases between. The CDR3 loop reads CASRLGGGNNEQFF. The CDR3, as DNA: TGTGCCAGCAGGCTAGGGGGGGGGAACAATGAGCAGTTCTTC.

The gene calls are TRBV7-6 and TRBJ2-7, with 8 bases that match TRBD2. Per germline, CDR1 SGHVS and CDR2 FNYEAQ. The CDR3 runs to 15 residues. Trimming removed 1 base from V and 2 bases from J; junction bases left unmatched: 4. CDR3 in amino acids: CASSLEAGAPYEQYF. The CDR3, as DNA: TGTGCCAGCAGCTTAGAAGCGGGGGCCCCCTACGAGCAGTACTTC.

V and J are TRBV24-1 and TRBJ1-4; D unclear. Germline values: CDR1 KGHDR, CDR2 SFDVKD. The CDR3 contains 15 residues. Deletions cut 2 bases from V and 8 bases from J, with 14 bases between. The CDR3 sequence: CATSDSRIGGEKLFF. DNA for the CDR3: TGTGCCACCAGTGATTCGCGGATCGGTGGGGAAAAACTGTTTTTT.

The chain employs TRBV7-9 and TRBJ2-5; the D is unclear. The CDR3 totals 11 residues. The V end lost 3 bases, the J end lost 4 bases, and 3 bases lay between the germline ends. Germline V gene sequence: CDR1 SEHNR, CDR2 FQNEAQ (reference sequence). The CDR3 DNA sequence: TGTGCCAGCAGCTTTAGAGAGACCCAGTACTTC. Its protein product is CASSFRETQYF.

This clone was counted a single time. The chain has TRBV12-5 and TRBJ2-3; TRBD2 matches 8 bases. Germline V gene sequence: CDR1 LGHNT, CDR2 FRNRAP. There are 13 residues in the CDR3. Trimming removed 7 bases from V and 4 bases from J; junction bases left unmatched: 4. The CDR3 DNA follows: TGTGCTAGTGCCCGGACTAGCTCAGATACGCAGTATTTT. Translating it yields CASARTSSDTQYF. The whole variable domain, filled in from reference TRBV12-5 and TRBJ2-3, reads DARVTQTPRHKVTEMGQEVTMRCQPILGHNTVFWYRQTMMQGLELLAYFRNRAPLDDSGMPKDRFSAEMPDATLATLKIQPSEPRDSAVYFCASARTSSDTQYFGPGTRLTVL.

The V call is TRBV6-6, the J call TRBJ2-7; weak D call: TRBD1 (6 bases). This CDR3 region has 14 residues. V was trimmed by 2 bases and J by 4 bases, leaving 12 bases between them. Looked up from germline, CDR1 is MNHNY and CDR2 is SVGAGI (reference sequence). The DNA for the CDR3 is TGTGCCAGCAGTTACGGGACATATGGGTACGAGCAGTACTTC. The encoded protein is CASSYGTYGYEQYF.

This clone appeared a single time. The CDR3 bases are TGCGCCAGCAGCCTAACGTCAGGGTCCCAAGAGACCCAGTACTTC. Its protein product is CASSLTSGSQETQYF. The V gene is TRBV4-1, the J gene TRBJ2-5, with D perhaps TRBD1 (5 bases). The V end was cut by 4 bases, the J end by 1 base, with 13 bases between. This CDR3 spans 15 amino acids. The germline gives CDR1 MGHRA, CDR2 YSYEKL.

The J gene is TRBJ1-1, the V gene TRBV6-4; a weak D match, TRBD1 (6 bases). The ends were cut back, 5 bases at V and 4 bases at J, with 11 bases in the middle. Germline assignment: CDR1 MRHNA and CDR2 SNTAGT. CDR3 length: 13 residues. The CDR3: CASSSTGSTEAFF. The CDR3 DNA reads as TGTGCCAGCAGTTCTACAGGGTCCACTGAAGCTTTCTTT.

V and J are TRBV3-1 (or the pseudogene TRBV3-2) and TRBJ1-6; the D gene is possibly TRBD1 (6 bases). Germline-derived CDR1 and CDR2 are LGHDT and YNNKEL (reference sequence). With 0 bases removed from V and 9 bases from J, the gap between germline ends came to 6 bases. This CDR3 has 13 amino acids. CDR3 residues: CASSQEGGSPLHF. For the CDR3, the DNA is TGTGCCAGCAGCCAAGAAGGGGGTTCACCCCTCCACTTT.

Only one count was recorded for this clone. The rearrangement uses TRBV6-5 and TRBJ1-4; D unclear. The CDR3 has 13 amino acids. CDR1 MNHEY and CDR2 SVGAGI come from the germline V gene. With 6 bases removed from V and 0 bases from J, the gap between germline ends came to 5 bases. Here the CDR3 DNA reads TGTGCCAGCAGGGTAGCAACTAATGAAAAACTGTTTTTT. It translates to CASRVATNEKLFF.

The chain employs TRBV10-3 and TRBJ2-3; the D is unclear. CDR1 and CDR2 (germline): ENHRY, SYGVKD. V lost 6 bases and J lost 6, with 13 bases in between. CDR3 length: 13 residues. The CDR3: CAISPATEDTQYF. The CDR3 DNA sequence: TGTGCCATCAGCCCGGCCACAGAGGATACGCAGTATTTT.

V and J are TRBV7-9 and TRBJ1-5; unclear D gene. The CDR3 extends over 15 amino acids. Deletions cut 1 base from V and 0 bases from J, with 7 bases between. The germline V gene encodes CDR1 SEHNR and CDR2 FQNEAQ (reference sequence). CDR3: CASSLGQFSNQPQHF. The CDR3 DNA follows: TGTGCCAGCAGCTTAGGGCAGTTTAGCAATCAGCCCCAGCATTTT. The entire variable domain, with the rest obtained from reference TRBV7-9 and TRBJ1-5, is as follows: DTGVSQNPRHKITKRGQNVTFRCDPISEHNRLYWYRQTLGQGPEFLTYFQNEAQLEKSRLLSDRFSAERPKGSFSTLEIQRTEQGDSAMYLCASSLGQFSNQPQHFGDGTRLSIL.